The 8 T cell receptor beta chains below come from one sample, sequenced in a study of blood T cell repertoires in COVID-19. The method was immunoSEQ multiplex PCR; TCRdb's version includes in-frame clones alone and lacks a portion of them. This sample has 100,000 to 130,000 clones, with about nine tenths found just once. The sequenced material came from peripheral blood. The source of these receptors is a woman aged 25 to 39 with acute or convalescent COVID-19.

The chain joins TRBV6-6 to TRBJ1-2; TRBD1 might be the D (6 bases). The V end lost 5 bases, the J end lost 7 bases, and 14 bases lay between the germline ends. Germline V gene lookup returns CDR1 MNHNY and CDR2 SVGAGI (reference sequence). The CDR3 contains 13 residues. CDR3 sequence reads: CASSQQGLGGYTF. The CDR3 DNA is TGTGCCAGCAGTCAACAGGGCCTTGGTGGCTACACCTTC.

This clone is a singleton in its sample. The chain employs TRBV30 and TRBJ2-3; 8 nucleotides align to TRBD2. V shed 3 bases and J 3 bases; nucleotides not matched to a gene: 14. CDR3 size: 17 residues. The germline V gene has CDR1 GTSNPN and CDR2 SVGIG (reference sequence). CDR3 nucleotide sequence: TGTGCCTGGAGCGTGGGATCTACGGGGGGGCATACAGATACGCAGTATTTT. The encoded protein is CAWSVGSTGGHTDTQYF.

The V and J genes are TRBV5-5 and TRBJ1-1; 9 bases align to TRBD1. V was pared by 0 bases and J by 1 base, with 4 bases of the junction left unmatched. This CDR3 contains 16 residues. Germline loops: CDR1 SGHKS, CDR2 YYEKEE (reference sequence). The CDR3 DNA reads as TGTGCCAGCAGCTTGGGCACAGGGGGCACGAACACTGAAGCTTTCTTT. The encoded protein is CASSLGTGGTNTEAFF.

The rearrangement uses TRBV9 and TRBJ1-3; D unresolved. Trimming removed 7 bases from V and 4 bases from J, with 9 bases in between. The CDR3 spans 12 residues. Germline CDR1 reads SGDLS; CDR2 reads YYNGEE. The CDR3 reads CASSETGNTIYF. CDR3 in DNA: TGTGCCAGCTCCGAAACAGGAAACACCATATATTTT.

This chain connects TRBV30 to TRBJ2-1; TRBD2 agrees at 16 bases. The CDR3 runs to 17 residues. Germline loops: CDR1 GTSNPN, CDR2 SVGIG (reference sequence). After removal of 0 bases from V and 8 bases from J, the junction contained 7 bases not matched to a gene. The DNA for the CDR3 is TGTGCCTGGAGTGTGGGACTAGCGGGAGGGCCTTTCCATGAGCAGTTCTTC. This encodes CAWSVGLAGGPFHEQFF.

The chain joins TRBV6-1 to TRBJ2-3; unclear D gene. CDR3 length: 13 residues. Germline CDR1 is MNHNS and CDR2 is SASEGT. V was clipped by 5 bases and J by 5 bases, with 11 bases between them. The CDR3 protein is CASSYLFGDTQYF. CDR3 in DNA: TGTGCCAGCAGTTATTTATTCGGAGATACGCAGTATTTT.

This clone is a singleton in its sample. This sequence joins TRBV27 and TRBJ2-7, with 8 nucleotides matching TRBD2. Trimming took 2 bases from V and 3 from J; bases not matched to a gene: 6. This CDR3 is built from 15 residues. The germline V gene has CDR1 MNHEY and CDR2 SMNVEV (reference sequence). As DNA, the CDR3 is TGTGCCAGCAGTTTAGAAACTAGCGGTTACTACGAGCAGTACTTC. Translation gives CASSLETSGYYEQYF.

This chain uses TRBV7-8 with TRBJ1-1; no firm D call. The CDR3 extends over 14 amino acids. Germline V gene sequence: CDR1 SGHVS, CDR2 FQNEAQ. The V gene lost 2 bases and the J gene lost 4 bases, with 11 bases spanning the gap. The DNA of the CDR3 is TGTGCCAGCAGCTTAACCCCTCGGGGCACTGAAGCTTTCTTT. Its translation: CASSLTPRGTEAFF.